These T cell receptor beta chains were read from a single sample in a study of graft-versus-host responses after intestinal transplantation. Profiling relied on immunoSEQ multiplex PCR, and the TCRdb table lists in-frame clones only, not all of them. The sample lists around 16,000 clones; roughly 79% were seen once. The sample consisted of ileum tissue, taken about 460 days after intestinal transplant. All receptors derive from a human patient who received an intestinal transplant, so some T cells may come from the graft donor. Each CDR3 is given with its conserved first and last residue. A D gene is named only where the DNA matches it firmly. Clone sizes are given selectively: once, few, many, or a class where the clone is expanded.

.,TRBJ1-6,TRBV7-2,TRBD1,CASSLRGGFRWALHF,TGTGCCAGCAGCTTAAGAGGGGGCTTCCGCTGGGCCCTCCACTTT
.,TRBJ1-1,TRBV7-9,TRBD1,CASISVRGQAFF,TGTGCCAGCATCTCTGTCAGGGGGCAGGCTTTCTTT
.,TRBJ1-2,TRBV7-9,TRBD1,CASSYARTGEDYTF,TGTGCCAGCAGCTACGCCAGGACAGGGGAAGACTACACCTTC
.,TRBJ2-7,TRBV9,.,CASSPTGLGEQYF,TGTGCCAGCAGCCCGACAGGACTCGGCGAGCAGTACTTC
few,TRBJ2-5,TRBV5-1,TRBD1,CASSTGQGVETQYF,TGCGCCAGCAGCACGGGACAGGGGGTTGAGACCCAGTACTTC
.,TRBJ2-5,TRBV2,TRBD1,CASGGDRVETQYF,TGTGCCAGCGGGGGTGACAGGGTAGAGACCCAGTACTTC
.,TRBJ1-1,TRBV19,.,CASSTTGTGPRDTEAFF,TGTGCCAGTAGTACGACCGGGACCGGCCCGCGGGACACTGAAGCTTTCTTT
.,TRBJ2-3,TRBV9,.,CASSVGQGYTDTQYF,TGTGCCAGCAGCGTAGGGCAGGGGTACACAGATACGCAGTATTTT
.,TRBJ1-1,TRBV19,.,CASREGVHTEAFF,TGTGCCAGTAGGGAGGGAGTTCACACTGAAGCTTTCTTT
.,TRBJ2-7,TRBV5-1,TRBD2,CASSSGLAGGEQYF,TGCGCCAGCAGCTCGGGACTAGCGGGGGGCGAGCAGTACTTC
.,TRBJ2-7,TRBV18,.,CASSPRDGLEQYF,TGTGCCAGCTCACCAAGGGACGGTCTCGAGCAGTACTTC
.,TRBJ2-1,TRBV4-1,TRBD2,CASSQAPAGGPHEQFF,TGCGCCAGCAGCCAAGCCCCAGCGGGGGGGCCGCATGAGCAGTTCTTC
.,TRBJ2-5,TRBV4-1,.,CASSQDIDQGGTQYF,TGCGCCAGCAGCCAAGACATCGACCAAGGAGGGACCCAGTACTTC
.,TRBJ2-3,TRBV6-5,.,CASSYGAFSTDTQYF,TGTGCCAGCAGTTACGGGGCCTTTAGCACAGATACGCAGTATTTT
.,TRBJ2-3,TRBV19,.,CASSPSLDTQYF,TGTGCCAGTAGCCCTAGCTTAGATACGCAGTATTTT
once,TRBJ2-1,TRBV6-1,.,CASKYGSSYNEQFF,TGTGCCAGCAAATACGGGAGCTCCTACAATGAGCAGTTCTTC
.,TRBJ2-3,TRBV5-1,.,CASSFPGTARPRDTDTQYF,TGCGCCAGCAGCTTCCCCGGGACCGCTAGACCCCGTGACACAGATACGCAGTATTTT
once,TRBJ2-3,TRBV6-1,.,CASNRGGGKDTQYF,TGTGCCAGCAACCGGGGAGGGGGCAAAGATACGCAGTATTTT
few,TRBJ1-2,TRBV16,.,CASSQNYGYTF,TGTGCCAGCAGCCAAAACTATGGCTACACCTTC
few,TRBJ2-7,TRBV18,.,CASSPLAAPSSYEQYF,TGTGCCAGCTCACCGTTGGCGGCCCCGAGCTCCTACGAGCAGTACTTC
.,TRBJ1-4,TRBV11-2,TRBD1,CASSLGQGGKLFF,TGTGCCAGCAGCTTGGGACAGGGGGGAAAACTGTTTTTT
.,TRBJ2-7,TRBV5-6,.,CASSLTGRYEQYF,TGTGCCAGCAGCTTGACAGGGAGGTACGAGCAGTACTTC
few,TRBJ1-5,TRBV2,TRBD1,CASGGQGGNQPQHF,TGTGCCAGCGGAGGGCAGGGGGGGAATCAGCCCCAGCATTTT
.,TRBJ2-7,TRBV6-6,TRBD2,CASTDRRGTYEQYF,TGTGCCAGCACCGATAGGCGGGGGACCTACGAGCAGTACTTC
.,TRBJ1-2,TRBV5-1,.,CASSLAPSGGYTF,TGCGCCAGCAGCTTGGCCCCCAGTGGAGGGTACACCTTC
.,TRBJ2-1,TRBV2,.,CASRDSGDKQFF,TGTGCCAGCAGAGACAGTGGGGATAAGCAGTTCTTC
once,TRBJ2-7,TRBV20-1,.,CSASGGYEQYF,TGCAGTGCTAGCGGGGGCTACGAGCAGTACTTC
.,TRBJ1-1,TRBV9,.,CASSEGRGNTEAFF,TGTGCCAGCAGCGAGGGGAGGGGGAACACTGAAGCTTTCTTT
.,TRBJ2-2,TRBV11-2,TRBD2,CASSPGPAGGGELFF,TGTGCCAGCAGCCCAGGCCCAGCGGGGGGCGGGGAGCTGTTTTTT
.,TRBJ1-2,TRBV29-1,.,CSVEAGTGGYTF,TGCAGCGTTGAAGCTGGCACCGGCGGCTACACCTTC
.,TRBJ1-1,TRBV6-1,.,CASKEGHILNTEAFF,TGTGCCAGCAAGGAAGGTCACATACTAAACACTGAAGCTTTCTTT
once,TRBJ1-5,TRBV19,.,CASIGWEAGQPQHF,TGTGCCAGTATTGGTTGGGAGGCGGGCCAGCCCCAGCATTTT
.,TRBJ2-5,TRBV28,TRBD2,CASSKPPQRGQETQYF,TGTGCCAGCAGTAAGCCTCCTCAGCGGGGGCAAGAGACCCAGTACTTC